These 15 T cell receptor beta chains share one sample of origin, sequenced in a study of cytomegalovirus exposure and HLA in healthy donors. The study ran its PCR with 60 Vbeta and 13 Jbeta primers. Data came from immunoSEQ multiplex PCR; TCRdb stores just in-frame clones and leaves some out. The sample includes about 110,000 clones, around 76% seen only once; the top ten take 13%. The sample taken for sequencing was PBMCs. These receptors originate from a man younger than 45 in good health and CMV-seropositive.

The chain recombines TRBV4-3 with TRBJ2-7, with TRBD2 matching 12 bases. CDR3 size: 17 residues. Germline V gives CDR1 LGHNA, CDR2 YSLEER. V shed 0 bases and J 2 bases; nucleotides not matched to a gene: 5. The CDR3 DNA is TGCGCCAGCAGCCAAGATCTCCTAGCGGGGGGGACCTACGAGCAGTACTTC. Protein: CASSQDLLAGGTYEQYF.

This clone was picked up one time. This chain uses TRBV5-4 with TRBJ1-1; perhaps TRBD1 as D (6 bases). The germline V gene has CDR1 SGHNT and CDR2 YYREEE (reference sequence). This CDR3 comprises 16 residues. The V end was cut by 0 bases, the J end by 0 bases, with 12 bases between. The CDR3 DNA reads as TGTGCCAGCAGCTTGGCCAGGGGAGCCCTGAACACTGAAGCTTTCTTT. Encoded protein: CASSLARGALNTEAFF.

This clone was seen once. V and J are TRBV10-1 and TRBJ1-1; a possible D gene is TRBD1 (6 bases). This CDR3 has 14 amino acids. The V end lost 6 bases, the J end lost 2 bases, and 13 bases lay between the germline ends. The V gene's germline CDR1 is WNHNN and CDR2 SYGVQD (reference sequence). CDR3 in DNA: TGCGCCAGCAGGGAGGGGGGCGGCAACACTGAAGCTTTCTTT. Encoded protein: CASREGGGNTEAFF.

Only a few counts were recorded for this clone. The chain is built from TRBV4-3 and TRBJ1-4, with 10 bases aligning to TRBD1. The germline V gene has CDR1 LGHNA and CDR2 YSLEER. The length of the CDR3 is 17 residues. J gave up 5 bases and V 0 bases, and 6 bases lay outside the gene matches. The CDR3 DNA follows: TGCGCCAGCAGCCAAGAGGGACAGGGGCACAAAAATGAAAAACTGTTTTTT. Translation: CASSQEGQGHKNEKLFF.

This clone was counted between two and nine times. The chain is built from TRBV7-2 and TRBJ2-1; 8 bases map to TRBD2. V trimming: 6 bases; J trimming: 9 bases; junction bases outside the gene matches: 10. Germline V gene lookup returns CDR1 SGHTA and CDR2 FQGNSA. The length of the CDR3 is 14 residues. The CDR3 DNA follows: TGTGCCAGCAGTACCCAGCGGGGGACTAGTGAGCAGTTCTTC. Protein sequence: CASSTQRGTSEQFF.

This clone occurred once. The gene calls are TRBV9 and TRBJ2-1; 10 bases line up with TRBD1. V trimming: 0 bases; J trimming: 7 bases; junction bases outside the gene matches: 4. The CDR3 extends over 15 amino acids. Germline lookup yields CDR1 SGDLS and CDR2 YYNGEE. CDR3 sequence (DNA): TGTGCCAGCAGCGTAGTTCGACAGGGGGCAAATGAGCAGTTCTTC. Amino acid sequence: CASSVVRQGANEQFF. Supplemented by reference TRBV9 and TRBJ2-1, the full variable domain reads DSGVTQTPKHLITATGQRVTLRCSPRSGDLSVYWYQQSLDQGLQFLIQYYNGEERAKGNILERFSAQQFPDLHSELNLSSLELGDSALYFCASSVVRQGANEQFFGPGTRLTVL.

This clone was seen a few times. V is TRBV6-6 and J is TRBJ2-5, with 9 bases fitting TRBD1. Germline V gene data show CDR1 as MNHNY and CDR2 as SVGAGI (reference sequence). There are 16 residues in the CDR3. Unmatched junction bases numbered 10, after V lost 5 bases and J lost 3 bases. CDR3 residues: CASSPRDREFEETQYF. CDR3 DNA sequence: TGTGCCAGCAGTCCCCGGGACAGGGAATTTGAAGAGACCCAGTACTTC.

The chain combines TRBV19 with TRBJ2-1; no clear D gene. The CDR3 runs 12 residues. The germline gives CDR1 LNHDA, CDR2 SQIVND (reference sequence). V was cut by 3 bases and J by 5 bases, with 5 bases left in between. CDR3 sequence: CASSIFNNEQFF. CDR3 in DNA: TGTGCCAGTAGTATTTTTAACAATGAGCAGTTCTTC.

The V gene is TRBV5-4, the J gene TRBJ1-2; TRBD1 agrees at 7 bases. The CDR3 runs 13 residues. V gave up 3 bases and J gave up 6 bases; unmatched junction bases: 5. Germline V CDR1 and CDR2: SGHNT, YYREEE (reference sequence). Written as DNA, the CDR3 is TGTGCCAGCAGCTCCCAGGGGGAAGATGGCTACACCTTC. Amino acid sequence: CASSSQGEDGYTF.

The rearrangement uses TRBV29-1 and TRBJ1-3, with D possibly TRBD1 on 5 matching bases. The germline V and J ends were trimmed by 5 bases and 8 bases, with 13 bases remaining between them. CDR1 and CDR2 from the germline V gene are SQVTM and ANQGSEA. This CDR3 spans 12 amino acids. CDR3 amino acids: CSVRYPGDTIYF. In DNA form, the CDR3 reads TGCAGCGTTAGGTACCCGGGGGACACCATATATTTT.

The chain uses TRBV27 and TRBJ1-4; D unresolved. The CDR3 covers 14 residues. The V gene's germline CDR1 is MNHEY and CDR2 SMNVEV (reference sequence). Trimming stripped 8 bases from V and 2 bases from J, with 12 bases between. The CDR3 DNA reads TGTGCCAGCGGTCCTTGGGCCACTAATGAAAAACTGTTTTTT. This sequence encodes CASGPWATNEKLFF.

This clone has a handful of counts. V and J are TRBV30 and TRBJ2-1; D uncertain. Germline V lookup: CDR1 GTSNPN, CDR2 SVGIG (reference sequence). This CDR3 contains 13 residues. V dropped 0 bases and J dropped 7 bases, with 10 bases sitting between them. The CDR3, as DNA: TGTGCCTGGAGTGTACTCCTCGGGAATGAGCAGTTCTTC. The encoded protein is CAWSVLLGNEQFF.

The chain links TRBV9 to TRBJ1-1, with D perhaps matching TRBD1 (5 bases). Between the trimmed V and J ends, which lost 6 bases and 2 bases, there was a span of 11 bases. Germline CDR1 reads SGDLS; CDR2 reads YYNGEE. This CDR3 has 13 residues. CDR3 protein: CASTQGLNTEAFF. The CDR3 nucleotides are TGTGCCAGCACGCAGGGTCTCAACACTGAAGCTTTCTTT.

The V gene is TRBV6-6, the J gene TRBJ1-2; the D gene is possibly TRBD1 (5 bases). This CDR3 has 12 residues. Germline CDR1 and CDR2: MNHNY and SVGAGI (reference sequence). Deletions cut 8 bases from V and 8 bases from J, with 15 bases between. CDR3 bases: TGTGCCAGCTCCGGGGCGGGGGGAGGCTACACCTTC. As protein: CASSGAGGGYTF.

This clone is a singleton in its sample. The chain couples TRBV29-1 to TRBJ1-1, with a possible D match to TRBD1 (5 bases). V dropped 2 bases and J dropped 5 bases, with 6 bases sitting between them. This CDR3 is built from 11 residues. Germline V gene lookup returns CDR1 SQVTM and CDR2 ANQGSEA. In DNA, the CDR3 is TGCAGCGTTGAAAAGGGGACTGAAGCTTTCTTT. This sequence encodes CSVEKGTEAFF.